Each of the 30 T cell receptor beta chains below was sequenced from the same sample in a study of human T cells and chemical hapten exposure listed by TCRdb under 2021. The meaning of the sample's time point label: pre-sensitization, week 0. The sample's treatment or condition, from its label and the paper: therapeutic diphenylcyclopropenone sensitization with weekly scalp DPC. Library method: RACE. Reads for this sample came from a NextSeq 500. Clones were called with MiXCR by TCRdb after fastp trimmed the public reads at Q25, and only in-frame beta chains were retained. Here each entry gathers all rows of one CDR3 protein and keeps the most common genes and DNA. The sample table records some 400,000 distinct CDR3 sequences; 5.1% of these occur just once. The ten largest account for 2% to 3% of the sample. Sequenced here: whole blood, sampled in connection with sensitization to the hapten diphenylcyclopropenone (DPC). These receptors all stem from a woman aged 45-65 years with alopecia areata. Some clones in this sample may be carry-over from other donors' samples.

Ten or more counts support this clonotype. V is TRBV29-1 and J is TRBJ1-1; tentatively, D is TRBD1 (5 bases). The CDR3 totals 10 residues. V lost 7 bases, J lost 6 bases, and 9 bases lay in between. Germline CDR1 reads SQVTM; CDR2 reads ANQGSEA. The CDR3 sequence: CSDGAAEAFF. The CDR3 DNA follows: TGCAGCGACGGGGCGGCTGAAGCTTTCTTT.

The V call is TRBV2, the J call TRBJ2-5, with 7 nucleotides matching TRBD2. The CDR3 length is 15 residues. Germline CDR1 and CDR2: SNHLY and FYNNEI. After removal of 3 bases from V and 1 base from J, the junction contained 5 bases not matched to a gene. The CDR3 DNA is TGTGCCAGCAGTGAGGGAGCGGGGATCCAAGAGACCCAGTACTTC. This gives the protein CASSEGAGIQETQYF. Variable domain in full (rest from reference TRBV2 and TRBJ2-5): EPEVTQTPSHQVTQMGQEVILRCVPISNHLYFYWYRQILGQKVEFLVSFYNNEISEKSEIFDDQFSVERPDGSNFTLKIRSTKLEDSAMYFCASSEGAGIQETQYFGPGTRLLVL.

This clonotype was detected only a few times. J is TRBJ2-5 and V is TRBV2; D remains unclear. V was cut by 1 base and J by 5 bases, with 11 bases left in between. CDR3 size: 14 residues. Germline V gene sequence: CDR1 SNHLY, CDR2 FYNNEI. CDR3 in DNA: TGTGCCAGCAGTGAAGGACCTTCGGCCGAGACCCAGTACTTC. It specifies CASSEGPSAETQYF.

This clonotype was counted many times. V is TRBV20-1 and J is TRBJ2-3; 9 bases agree with TRBD1. Unmatched junction bases numbered 4, after V lost 3 bases and J lost 6 bases. This CDR3 comprises 13 residues. Per germline, CDR1 DFQATT and CDR2 SNEGSKA (reference sequence). CDR3 in amino acids: CSASGQGRDTQYF. The CDR3 nucleotides are TGCAGTGCTAGCGGACAGGGGAGGGATACGCAGTATTTT.

This clonotype turned up a few times. The V gene is TRBV12-5, the J gene TRBJ2-5; unclear D gene. Between the trimmed V and J ends, which lost 4 bases and 2 bases, there was a span of 11 bases. CDR1 and CDR2 from the germline V gene are LGHNT and FRNRAP. The CDR3 spans 14 residues. CDR3 residues: CASGSWTEQETQYF. The CDR3 nucleotides are TGTGCTAGTGGTTCATGGACGGAACAAGAGACCCAGTACTTC.

This clonotype has at least ten counts. The CDR3, as DNA: TGTGCCAGCAGGCCCCAAGGGGTAAACCAAGAGACCCAGTACTTC. Translating it yields CASRPQGVNQETQYF. The gene calls are TRBV7-9 and TRBJ2-5; maybe TRBD1 (5 bases). Trimming removed 6 bases from V and 0 bases from J, with 14 bases in between. The V gene's germline CDR1 is SEHNR and CDR2 FQNEAQ (reference sequence). The CDR3 consists of 15 residues.

The J gene is TRBJ2-7, the V gene TRBV20-1; perhaps TRBD2 as D (6 bases). Trimming took off 6 bases at V and 2 bases at J, with 14 bases between the two ends. The CDR3 extends over 13 amino acids. Germline CDR1 is DFQATT and CDR2 is SNEGSKA (reference sequence). CDR3 nucleotides: TGCAGTGCAAAGACCGGGGGTCCCTACGAGCAGTACTTC. This translates into CSAKTGGPYEQYF.

This clonotype was detected only a few times. The chain is built from TRBV5-1 and TRBJ2-2; D gene ambiguous. Germline loops: CDR1 SGHRS, CDR2 YFSETQ. The V end lost 1 base, the J end lost 1 base, and 11 bases lay between the germline ends. The CDR3 has 16 amino acids. Written as DNA, the CDR3 is TGCGCCAGCAGCTTGTGGCCAGGCGGGAACACCGGGGAGCTGTTTTTT. It is translated as CASSLWPGGNTGELFF.

This clonotype was counted at least ten times. This chain connects TRBV10-3 to TRBJ1-6, with 7 bases that match TRBD1. V dropped 10 bases and J dropped 9; count of bases not matched to a gene: 12. Germline assignment: CDR1 ENHRY and CDR2 SYGVKD. The CDR3 has 14 amino acids. In DNA, the CDR3 is TGTGCCACCCGAGGAACAGGGGAGAGTTCACCCCTCCACTTT. Encoded protein: CATRGTGESSPLHF.

V usage is TRBV2 and J usage is TRBJ2-1, with D possibly being TRBD1 (5 bases). Germline CDR1 reads SNHLY; CDR2 reads FYNNEI. The CDR3 totals 14 residues. Trimming took 8 bases from V and 7 from J, leaving 18 bases between them. The CDR3, as DNA: TGTGCCAGCTCCTGGGATGGGGCAATGAATGAGCAGTTCTTC. Encoded protein: CASSWDGAMNEQFF.

This clonotype was found a few times. This sequence joins TRBV30 and TRBJ2-7, with 9 bases that match TRBD1. The CDR3 spans 14 residues. V shed 5 bases and J 2 bases; nucleotides not matched to a gene: 7. Germline V gene data show CDR1 as GTSNPN and CDR2 as SVGIG (reference sequence). CDR3 DNA sequence: TGTGCCTGGGGACCGGGACAGGGACCCTACGAGCAGTACTTC. Translated, it gives CAWGPGQGPYEQYF. Full variable domain (missing parts from reference TRBV30 and TRBJ2-7): SQTIHQWPATLVQPVGSPLSLECTVEGTSNPNLYWYRQAAGRGLQLLFYSVGIGQISSEVPQNLSASRPQDRQFILSSKKLLLSDSGFYLCAWGPGQGPYEQYFGPGTRLTVT.

There are many counts of this clonotype. The chain has TRBV4-1 and TRBJ1-2; TRBD1 matches at 8 bases. V shed 1 base, J shed 4 bases, and the junction held 5 bases outside the gene matches. This CDR3 has 15 residues. The germline V gene encodes CDR1 MGHRA and CDR2 YSYEKL. The CDR3 coding sequence is TGCGCCAGCAGCCAAGGACAGGGGATGGCCTATGGCTACACCTTC. Its protein product is CASSQGQGMAYGYTF.

This clonotype occurred many times. The V call is TRBV12-3 or TRBV12-4, the J call TRBJ1-2; 8 bases fit TRBD1. V dropped 5 bases and J dropped 7; count of bases not matched to a gene: 6. CDR3 length equals 13 residues. CDR3 sequence (DNA): TGTGCCAGCAGTCCGGACAGGGCAGTTGGCTACACCTTC. Protein product: CASSPDRAVGYTF.

The chain carries TRBV27 and TRBJ2-7; 9 positions agree with TRBD2. Trimming at V came to 4 bases and at J to 6 bases, leaving 10 bases not matched to a gene. CDR3 length: 15 amino acids. Germline assignment: CDR1 MNHEY and CDR2 SMNVEV (reference sequence). CDR3 in DNA: TGTGCCAGCAGTTCCGCAGCGGGGGGTGAAATCGAGCAGTACTTC. Protein product: CASSSAAGGEIEQYF.

The J gene is TRBJ2-1, the V gene TRBV14; possibly TRBD1 or TRBD2 for D (6 bases each). The germline V gene has CDR1 SGHDN and CDR2 FVKESK. V shed 4 bases and J shed 14 bases, with 21 bases lying between them. This CDR3 is 14 amino acids long. CDR3 DNA: TGTGCCAGCAGCCCGACTAGTGGGACAATGTTGGAGTTCTTC. Residues: CASSPTSGTMLEFF. The whole variable domain, filled in from reference TRBV14 and TRBJ2-1, reads EAGVTQFPSHSVIEKGQTVTLRCDPISGHDNLYWYRRVMGKEIKFLLHFVKESKQDESGMPNNRFLAERTGGTYSTLKVQPAELEDSGVYFCASSPTSGTMLEFFGPGTRLTVL.

The rearrangement joins TRBV2 to TRBJ1-5; D is ambiguous. This CDR3 comprises 15 residues. With 2 bases removed from V and 0 bases from J, the gap between germline ends came to 8 bases. Germline lookup yields CDR1 SNHLY and CDR2 FYNNEI. CDR3 sequence: CASSENSYSNQPQHF. The CDR3 nucleotides read TGTGCCAGCAGTGAAAACAGCTATAGCAATCAGCCCCAGCATTTT.

In its sample, this clonotype was seen a few times. The chain joins TRBV7-9 to TRBJ1-5; 7 positions agree with TRBD1. The germline gives CDR1 SEHNR, CDR2 FQNEAQ (reference sequence). This CDR3 spans 18 amino acids. After removal of 6 bases from V and 0 bases from J, the junction contained 14 bases not matched to a gene. Here the CDR3 reads CASSSRDSGPYSNQPQHF. DNA for the CDR3: TGTGCCAGCAGTTCCCGGGACAGTGGCCCTTATAGCAATCAGCCCCAGCATTTT.

There are many counts of this clonotype. The gene calls are TRBV29-1 and TRBJ2-6; 11 nucleotides line up with TRBD1. Germline trimming cut 6 bases from V and 4 bases from J; bases unmatched to any gene: 2. The CDR3 is 14 residues long. CDR1 and CDR2 from the germline V gene are SQVTM and ANQGSEA. CDR3 nucleotide sequence: TGCAGCGTCGGACAGGGGGCCGGGGCCAACGTCCTGACTTTC. Translated: CSVGQGAGANVLTF.

Ten or more counts support this clonotype. The genes are TRBV20-1 and TRBJ1-5, with a weak D call TRBD1 (5 bases). Germline V CDR1 and CDR2: DFQATT, SNEGSKA (reference sequence). V was trimmed by 2 bases and J by 7 bases, leaving 18 bases between them. The length of the CDR3 is 15 residues. The CDR3 region has the DNA TGCAGTGCTAGACTTGGGACCGAAGACGGACAGCCCCAGCATTTT. Translated, it gives CSARLGTEDGQPQHF.

The sample holds a few counts of this clonotype. V usage is TRBV12-3 or TRBV12-4 and J usage is TRBJ1-6, with D uncertain. Trimming pared 6 bases from V and 5 bases from J, leaving 5 bases between. The CDR3 loop spans 12 amino acids. The CDR3 is CASRPHNSPLHF. DNA of the CDR3: TGTGCCAGCAGACCACATAATTCACCCCTCCACTTT.

At least ten counts were recorded for this clonotype. The chain has TRBV28 and TRBJ2-1, with D tentatively TRBD1 (5 bases). The germline CDR1 and CDR2 sequences are MDHEN and SYDVKM. Trimming removed 7 bases from V and 6 bases from J, with 13 bases in between. This CDR3 has 13 amino acids. The CDR3 nucleotides read TGTGCCAGCACTGGGGCCTCCGCCAATGAGCAGTTCTTC. Translation gives CASTGASANEQFF.

The J gene is TRBJ1-6, the V gene TRBV7-2; D remains ambiguous. The CDR3 contains 15 residues. Germline CDR1 reads SGHTA; CDR2 reads FQGNSA. The germline V and J ends were trimmed by 3 bases and 7 bases, with 13 bases remaining between them. The CDR3 DNA follows: TGTGCCAGCAGCTTCACCAGAGGGATCAATTCACCCCTCCACTTT. As protein: CASSFTRGINSPLHF.

This clonotype was found many times. This sequence joins TRBV28 and TRBJ2-7, with D perhaps assigned TRBD1 or TRBD2 (5 bases each). The CDR3 loop spans 13 amino acids. Trimming cost V 5 bases and J 3 bases, with 11 bases left between them. Germline CDR1 is MDHEN and CDR2 is SYDVKM. The CDR3 loop reads CASSGTVHYEQYF. CDR3 coding DNA: TGTGCCAGCAGTGGGACCGTACACTACGAGCAGTACTTC.

This clonotype was found a few times. V and J are TRBV9 and TRBJ1-1; D call uncertain. Germline V gives CDR1 SGDLS, CDR2 YYNGEE. This CDR3 has 14 amino acids. The V end lost 4 bases, the J end lost 1 base, and 11 bases lay between the germline ends. CDR3 sequence: CASSPHPGNTEAFF. CDR3 nucleotide sequence: TGTGCCAGCAGCCCCCACCCAGGGAACACTGAAGCTTTCTTT.

This clonotype was found many times. This CDR3 reads CASSPPPSGNHNEQFF. CDR3 coding DNA: TGTGCCAGCAGCCCGCCCCCTAGCGGGAACCACAATGAGCAGTTCTTC. The chain is built from TRBV13 and TRBJ2-1; 9 bases match TRBD2. Germline values: CDR1 PRHDT, CDR2 FYEKMQ (reference sequence). The CDR3 totals 16 residues. The J segment lost 5 bases and the V segment lost 5 bases, leaving 10 bases of the junction unmatched.

This clonotype was counted ten times or more. The chain recombines TRBV10-3 with TRBJ2-1; D perhaps matches TRBD1 (6 bases). The germline V and J ends were trimmed by 8 bases and 4 bases, with 15 bases remaining between them. Germline CDR1 ENHRY, CDR2 SYGVKD. CDR3 length: 14 amino acids. CDR3 coding DNA: TGTGCCATCGGTATTTCTCAGGGGTACAATGAGCAGTTCTTC. Protein product: CAIGISQGYNEQFF.

This clonotype appeared many times. The chain links TRBV29-1 to TRBJ2-1; 8 nucleotides line up with TRBD2. The germline CDR1 and CDR2 sequences are SQVTM and ANQGSEA. The trim removed 5 bases at V and 8 bases at J, leaving 5 bases unmatched. CDR3 size: 12 residues. Here the CDR3 reads CSVFGLADEQFF. In DNA form, the CDR3 reads TGCAGCGTTTTTGGACTAGCCGATGAGCAGTTCTTC.

This clonotype was picked up many times. V gene TRBV7-8 combines with J gene TRBJ2-2; D possibly corresponds to TRBD2 (7 bases). Germline V gene lookup returns CDR1 SGHVS and CDR2 FQNEAQ. Trimming stripped 5 bases from V and 1 base from J, with 20 bases between. This CDR3 comprises 18 residues. Here the CDR3 reads CASSTALGRGRNTGELFF. Written as DNA, the CDR3 is TGTGCCAGCAGCACAGCCCTGGGGCGGGGGCGGAACACCGGGGAGCTGTTTTTT.

The CDR3 spells CASSFQSRGKEDTQYF. The CDR3 nucleotides read TGCGCCAGCAGCTTCCAGAGCCGGGGCAAGGAGGATACGCAGTATTTT. The chain carries TRBV5-1 and TRBJ2-3, with D tentatively TRBD1 or TRBD2 (5 bases each). V was shortened by 2 bases and J by 6 bases, with 19 bases between the two germline ends. The CDR3 spans 16 residues. CDR1 and CDR2 from the germline V gene are SGHRS and YFSETQ.

This clonotype has at least ten counts. The J gene is TRBJ2-1, the V gene TRBV7-2; 8 nucleotides line up with TRBD2. In germline, CDR1 is SGHTA, CDR2 FQGNSA. The CDR3 runs 13 residues. Trimming took 4 bases from V and 5 from J; bases not matched to a gene: 1. The CDR3 DNA reads as TGTGCCAGCAGCTACGGGAGGGACAATGAGCAGTTCTTC. It yields the protein CASSYGRDNEQFF.